Below are 3 T cell receptor beta chains sequenced from a single sample in a study of TIL therapy for anti-PD-1-resistant metastatic lung cancer (dated by TCRdb to about 2021). Interpreted using the paper, the time point label stands for: pre-treatment sample, taken before nivolumab and TIL therapy. The immunoSEQ v3 hsTCRB kit was used to amplify TCR beta CDR3 regions from genomic DNA through bias-controlled multiplex PCR. TCRdb limited this immuneACCESS table to in-frame rearrangements with V and J called. A share of clones is missing; checked studies link under half to unresolved V genes, and the rest is unexplained. For this sample the table gives roughly 60,000 clones, of which roughly 87% were detected only once. The top ten hold 2.5% to 3% of the sample. Sequencing was performed on blood, taken at baseline. The receptors originated from a person between 30 and 79 years old with non-small cell lung cancer.

The rearrangement uses TRBV6-2 or TRBV6-3 and TRBJ1-5; D might be TRBD1 (6 bases). The V end lost 4 bases, the J end lost 1 base, and 8 bases lay between the germline ends. Germline V gene lookup returns CDR1 MNHEY and CDR2 SVGEGT. The CDR3 extends over 14 amino acids. In DNA, the CDR3 is TGTGCCAGCAGTTGGGGGGCGAGCAATCAGCCCCAGCATTTT. This gives the protein CASSWGASNQPQHF.

The genes are TRBV6-5 and TRBJ1-2, with 12 positions matching TRBD1. The germline V gene has CDR1 MNHEY and CDR2 SVGAGI. This CDR3 comprises 15 residues. Losses at the gene ends were 6 bases for V and 8 bases for J; bases not matched to a gene: 10. Here the CDR3 reads CASRAGTGGLEGYTF. CDR3 bases: TGTGCCAGCAGGGCCGGGACAGGGGGCCTTGAGGGCTACACCTTC.

This chain joins TRBV6-4 and TRBJ1-3, with a weak D call TRBD1 (5 bases). V was trimmed by 0 bases and J by 8 bases, leaving 23 bases between them. This CDR3 comprises 18 residues. CDR1 MRHNA and CDR2 SNTAGT come from the germline V gene. CDR3 protein: CASSDSLINAGPSDTIYF. The DNA of the CDR3 is TGTGCCAGCAGTGACTCCCTCATTAACGCAGGGCCATCGGACACCATATATTTT.